This TCR beta chain originates from a study of T cell responses to AZD1222 COVID-19 vaccine. The study, taken as a whole, reports: Vaccine-related CD4 TCRs covered spike, predominating at 160-218 and 743-854. After two AZD1222 doses, spike-specific TCR breadth and depth rose versus day 0.

With respect to this clone: Its antigen remains unknown.

Clones were read by immunoSEQ multiplex PCR, and TCRdb kept only the in-frame ones, dropping some. The table records about 48,000 clones, around 89% of them present only once. This CDR3 spans 16 amino acids. Trimming cost V 3 bases and J 4 bases; bases outside gene matches: 11. CDR1 is SGHRS and CDR2 is YFSETQ in the germline V gene. The V and J genes are TRBV5-1 and TRBJ1-1; 8 nucleotides match TRBD1. This specimen consisted of peripheral blood, obtained 28 days after the second AZD1222 dose. This TCR was sampled from an adult who received the AZD1222 COVID-19 vaccine. CDR3 bases: TGCGCCAGCAGCTCCGGACAGGGTAGACAGCTCACTGAAGCTTTCTTT. Protein product: CASSSGQGRQLTEAFF.